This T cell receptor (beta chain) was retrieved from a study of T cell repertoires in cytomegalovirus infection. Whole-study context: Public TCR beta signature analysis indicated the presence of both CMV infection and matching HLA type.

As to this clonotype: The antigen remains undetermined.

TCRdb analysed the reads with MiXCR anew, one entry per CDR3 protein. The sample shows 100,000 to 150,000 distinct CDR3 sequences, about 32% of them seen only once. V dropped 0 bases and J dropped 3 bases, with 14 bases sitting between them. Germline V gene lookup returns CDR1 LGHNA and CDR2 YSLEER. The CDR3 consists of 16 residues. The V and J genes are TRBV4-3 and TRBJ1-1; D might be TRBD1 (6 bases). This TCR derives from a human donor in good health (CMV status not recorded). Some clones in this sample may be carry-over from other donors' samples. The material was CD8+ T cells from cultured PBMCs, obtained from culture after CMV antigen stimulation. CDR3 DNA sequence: TGCGCCAGCAGCCAAGACGGAACAGGGTTATACACTGAAGCTTTCTTT. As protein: CASSQDGTGLYTEAFF.